This T cell receptor (beta chain) derives from a study of CD8+ T cells in alopecia areata. Researchers took lesional scalp punch biopsies and peripheral blood from people who were alopecia areata patients. PBMC-derived CD4+ and CD8+ T cells were sorted. TCR sequencing used cDNA made by reverse transcription of extracted RNA. Profiling relied on immunoSEQ multiplex PCR, and the TCRdb table lists in-frame clones only, not all of them. The sample has 140,000 to 150,000 clones, approximately 45% seen once. The CDR3 consists of 12 residues. Trimming left V 6 bases short and J 0 bases short, with 5 bases between. CDR1 GTSNPN and CDR2 SVGIG come from the germline V gene (reference sequence). Study observations and caveats: TCR sharing across patients was less clear than in mice, possibly HLA-related. Higher clonality than in normal scalp was seen in lesional scalp, especially alopecia totalis/universalis.

Note on this clone: Antigen specificity is unknown.

The receptor's source is a human donor with alopecia areata. Material: CD4+ T cells sorted from blood. The V gene is TRBV30, the J gene TRBJ2-2, with D unclear. CDR3 in amino acids: CACYPNTGELFF. CDR3 sequence (DNA): TGTGCCTGCTACCCGAACACCGGGGAGCTGTTTTTT.